A selection of T cell receptor beta chains follows, all from one sample in a study of cytomegalovirus exposure and HLA in healthy donors. Clones were sequenced by immunoSEQ multiplex PCR, and TCRdb holds only the in-frame ones, with some missing. The table lists some 140,000 clones, around 85% of them singletons. The sequencing input was PBMCs. The receptors here all came from a woman in her forties or fifties in good health and CMV-seropositive. The CDR3 runs from the conserved cysteine through the conserved F or W. A D gene is named only where the DNA matches it firmly. Size is stated for part of the rows, as once, few or many counts, or as a class when the clone is expanded.

v_call	j_call	d_call	clone_size	cdr3_aa	cdr3_nt
TRBV9	TRBJ2-5	TRBD2	.	CASSVSPSGAQETQYF	TGTGCCAGCAGCGTAAGTCCTAGCGGGGCACAAGAGACCCAGTACTTC
TRBV5-1	TRBJ1-1	.	.	CASSSTGPLSPIAFF	TGCGCCAGCAGCTCCACAGGGCCCCTCTCCCCTATCGCTTTCTTT
TRBV7-9	TRBJ2-7	.	.	CASSLDPRGEQYF	TGTGCCAGCAGCTTGGACCCAAGGGGCGAGCAGTACTTC
TRBV11-2	TRBJ2-5	TRBD2	.	CASSFGLAGSRETQYF	TGTGCCAGCAGCTTCGGACTAGCGGGGTCCCGGGAGACCCAGTACTTC
TRBV13	TRBJ1-1	TRBD1	.	CASRPQGQGMNTEAFF	TGTGCCAGCAGACCCCAGGGACAGGGGATGAACACTGAAGCTTTCTTT
TRBV15	TRBJ2-1	.	few	CATNHGTRGGHNEQFF	TGTGCCACCAACCACGGCACTCGCGGGGGCCACAATGAGCAGTTCTTC
TRBV2	TRBJ2-5	.	once	CASSGQRGGIGETQYF	TGTGCCAGCAGTGGCCAGCGAGGCGGGATAGGAGAGACCCAGTACTTC
TRBV28	TRBJ1-3	TRBD1	.	CASRTPGQGPGNTIYF	TGTGCCAGCAGGACCCCGGGACAGGGCCCTGGAAACACCATATATTTT
TRBV18	TRBJ2-5	.	.	CASSPPSQETQYF	TGTGCCAGCTCACCTCCCAGCCAAGAGACCCAGTACTTC
TRBV28	TRBJ2-5	TRBD1	.	CASSSGQGAVRRAAQYF	TGTGCCAGCAGTTCCGGACAGGGGGCGGTAAGAAGAGCGGCCCAGTACTTC
TRBV4-1	TRBJ2-3	.	.	CASSQEGLLTDTQYF	TGCGCCAGCAGCCAAGAGGGACTGCTCACAGATACGCAGTATTTT
TRBV15	TRBJ2-5	.	.	CATSRVRGWLETQYF	TGTGCCACCAGCAGAGTACGGGGGTGGTTGGAGACCCAGTACTTC
TRBV25-1	TRBJ1-5	TRBD1	once	CASSPVGTGKQPQHF	TGTGCCAGCAGCCCCGTCGGGACAGGGAAGCAGCCCCAGCATTTT
TRBV2	TRBJ2-3	.	once	CASTHYGPSTDTQYF	TGTGCCAGCACCCATTACGGTCCCAGCACAGATACGCAGTATTTT
TRBV5-4	TRBJ2-1	TRBD1	.	CASSSTQGEAYNEQFF	TGTGCCAGCAGCTCGACCCAGGGGGAAGCCTACAATGAGCAGTTCTTC
TRBV5-1	TRBJ2-2	TRBD1	.	CASSQGQGAHGELFF	TGCGCCAGCAGCCAGGGACAGGGGGCCCACGGGGAGCTGTTTTTT
TRBV10-2	TRBJ1-2	TRBD1	.	CASSPGQGSYGYTF	TGCGCCAGCAGTCCTGGACAGGGATCCTATGGCTACACCTTC
TRBV19	TRBJ1-5	.	.	CASSMGQEQPQHF	TGTGCCAGTAGTATGGGTCAGGAACAGCCCCAGCATTTT
TRBV29-1	TRBJ1-2	TRBD1	.	CSTSGTGGVEGYTF	TGCAGTACCTCCGGGACAGGGGGCGTAGAGGGCTACACCTTC
TRBV4-3	TRBJ2-1	.	.	CASSQRFLGGSEQFF	TGCGCCAGCAGCCAAAGATTCCTAGGGGGTAGTGAGCAGTTCTTC
TRBV27	TRBJ1-6	TRBD1	.	CASSPDRGWENSPLHF	TGTGCCAGCAGCCCTGACAGGGGTTGGGAGAATTCACCCCTCCACTTT
TRBV14	TRBJ1-1	.	.	CASKAGIGTSNTEAFF	TGTGCCAGCAAGGCCGGTATAGGGACTTCGAACACTGAAGCTTTCTTT
TRBV5-1	TRBJ2-1	.	.	CASSSSPLNEAQFF	TGCGCCAGCAGTTCCTCACCTCTCAATGAGGCGCAGTTCTTC
TRBV19	TRBJ2-7	TRBD1	.	CASSPQGQGAYEQYF	TGTGCCAGTAGTCCGCAAGGACAGGGCGCCTACGAGCAGTACTTC
TRBV27	TRBJ1-5	.	.	CASSPNFGVGNQPQHF	TGTGCCAGCAGTCCGAATTTCGGGGTTGGCAATCAGCCCCAGCATTTT
TRBV9	TRBJ2-1	TRBD1	.	CASSGQGYDNEQFF	TGTGCCAGCAGCGGACAGGGGTACGACAATGAGCAGTTCTTC
TRBV4-2	TRBJ2-5	.	.	CASSQGQDQETQYF	TGTGCCAGCAGCCAAGGGCAGGACCAAGAGACCCAGTACTTC
TRBV7-2	TRBJ2-2	.	.	CAGGRQSGELFF	TGTGCCGGAGGGAGACAGAGCGGGGAGCTGTTTTTT
TRBV4-3	TRBJ2-3	TRBD1	.	CASSQGPGQGTDTQYF	TGCGCCAGCAGCCAAGGCCCCGGACAGGGGACAGATACGCAGTATTTT
TRBV5-1	TRBJ2-2	TRBD2	.	CASSYLAGGNTGELFF	TGCGCCAGCAGCTATCTAGCGGGGGGGAACACCGGGGAGCTGTTTTTT
TRBV9	TRBJ1-5	.	.	CASSVGGEQPQHF	TGTGCCAGCAGCGTAGGGGGAGAGCAGCCCCAGCATTTT
TRBV27	TRBJ1-5	.	.	CASSQDTFGNQPQHF	TGTGCCAGCAGTCAGGACACTTTTGGGAATCAGCCCCAGCATTTT
TRBV18	TRBJ1-2	.	.	CASSPSGSYGYTF	TGTGCCAGCTCACCCTCCGGGAGCTATGGCTACACCTTC
TRBV7-9	TRBJ2-1	TRBD2	.	CASSSRGLEGNEQFF	TGTGCCAGCAGCTCGCGGGGGTTAGAGGGCAATGAGCAGTTCTTC
TRBV5-1	TRBJ1-2	.	.	CASSDLDRGYTF	TGCGCCAGCAGCGATCTTGACAGAGGCTACACCTTC
TRBV28	TRBJ2-5	TRBD2	.	CASSLRGLGFGTQYF	TGTGCCAGCAGTTTAAGAGGACTAGGCTTTGGGACCCAGTACTTC
TRBV5-1	TRBJ1-1	TRBD1	once	CASSFDRGSTEAFF	TGCGCCAGCAGCTTCGACAGGGGAAGCACTGAAGCTTTCTTT
TRBV28	TRBJ2-5	TRBD1	.	CASNRQGRGTQYF	TGTGCCAGCAATAGACAGGGACGCGGGACCCAGTACTTC
TRBV4-2	TRBJ1-2	.	.	CASSQDLRGGNYGYTF	TGTGCCAGCAGCCAAGATCTTAGGGGGGGCAACTATGGCTACACCTTC
TRBV5-8	TRBJ2-3	.	.	CASSPKIRGYTQYF	TGTGCCAGCAGCCCTAAGATTAGGGGGTATACGCAGTATTTT
TRBV7-2	TRBJ2-1	TRBD2	.	CASSGTSVYNEQFF	TGTGCCAGCAGCGGGACTAGCGTCTACAATGAGCAGTTCTTC
TRBV12-2	TRBJ2-2	.	.	CASRLGGLAGPLGTGELFF	TGTGCAAGTCGCTTAGGGGGACTAGCGGGGCCCTTGGGCACCGGGGAGCTGTTTTTT
TRBV13	TRBJ2-5	.	.	CASSPDRSQETQYF	TGTGCCAGCAGCCCGGACAGATCTCAAGAGACCCAGTACTTC
TRBV7-7	TRBJ2-2	.	few	CASSTLGSLDTGELFF	TGTGCTAGCAGCACTCTAGGCAGTTTGGACACCGGGGAGCTGTTTTTT
TRBV9	TRBJ2-7	TRBD1	.	CASSRRTGTGNEQYF	TGTGCCAGCAGCAGACGGACAGGGACTGGAAACGAGCAGTACTTC
TRBV6-6	TRBJ1-5	.	.	CASSYSEAQHF	TGTGCCAGCAGTTATTCGGAGGCCCAGCATTTT
TRBV5-1	TRBJ2-5	.	.	CASSLAAGRETQYF	TGCGCCAGCAGCTTGGCCGCGGGGCGGGAGACCCAGTACTTC
TRBV7-9	TRBJ2-2	.	.	CASSLALQADTGELFF	TGTGCCAGCAGCTTAGCTCTTCAAGCTGACACCGGGGAGCTGTTTTTT
TRBV2	TRBJ2-7	TRBD1	.	CASSERDSFRYEQYF	TGTGCCAGCAGTGAAAGGGACAGCTTCCGCTACGAGCAGTACTTC
TRBV10-3	TRBJ2-1	.	.	CAISSLRQASDEQFF	TGTGCCATCAGTTCCCTACGACAGGCCTCCGATGAGCAGTTCTTC
TRBV5-4	TRBJ2-7	.	.	CASSLPGDSSYEQYF	TGTGCCAGCAGCTTACCGGGGGACAGCTCCTACGAGCAGTACTTC